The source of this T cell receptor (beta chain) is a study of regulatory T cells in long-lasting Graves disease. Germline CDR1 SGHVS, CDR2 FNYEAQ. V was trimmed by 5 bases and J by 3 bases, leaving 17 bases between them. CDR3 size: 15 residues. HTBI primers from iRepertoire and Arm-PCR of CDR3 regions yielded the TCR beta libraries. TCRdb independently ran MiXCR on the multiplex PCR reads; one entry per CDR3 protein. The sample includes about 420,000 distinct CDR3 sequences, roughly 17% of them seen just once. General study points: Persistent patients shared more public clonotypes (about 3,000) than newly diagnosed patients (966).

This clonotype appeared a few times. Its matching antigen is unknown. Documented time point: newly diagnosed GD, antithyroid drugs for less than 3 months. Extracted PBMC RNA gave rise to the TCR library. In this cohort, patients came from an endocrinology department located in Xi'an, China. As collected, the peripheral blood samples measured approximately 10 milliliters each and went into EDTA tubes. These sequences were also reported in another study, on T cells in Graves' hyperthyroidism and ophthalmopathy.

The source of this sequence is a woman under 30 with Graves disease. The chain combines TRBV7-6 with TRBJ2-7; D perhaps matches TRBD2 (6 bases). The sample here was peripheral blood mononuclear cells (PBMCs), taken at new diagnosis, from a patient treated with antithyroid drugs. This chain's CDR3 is CASSEPGERSYEQYF. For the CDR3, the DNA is TGTGCCAGCAGCGAACCGGGGGAAAGAAGCTACGAGCAGTACTTC.